This T cell receptor (beta chain) is from a study of Ad26.COV2.S vaccination and SARS-CoV-2 variants. Overall study findings and caveats: Analyses of TCR breadth and depth may have underestimated total T cell responses.

This CDR3 comprises 13 residues. Trimming removed 3 bases from V and 4 bases from J, with 7 bases in between. Germline V CDR1 and CDR2: MNHNS, SASEGT. Described treatment: about 20 received Ad26.COV2.S at low or high dose, single or two shots; roughly five received placebo; per-sample allocation not given. Samples were taken on day 63 after the first vaccine or placebo injection. Boston supplied an adult donor aged 18-55 years. Clones were sequenced by immunoSEQ multiplex PCR, and TCRdb holds only the in-frame ones, with some missing. Among about 460,000 clones listed, roughly nine tenths were seen once. As concerns this clone: Its target is not known.

Sequences were derived from peripheral blood, sampled in a trial of Ad26.COV2.S vaccine versus placebo. J is TRBJ1-5 and V is TRBV6-1; D is unclear. This clonotype originated in a person aged 18 to 59 who received the Ad26.COV2.S COVID-19 vaccine or a placebo. The CDR3 coding sequence is TGTGCCAGCAGTGATGCGGGGAATCAGCCCCAGCATTTT. Encoded protein: CASSDAGNQPQHF.